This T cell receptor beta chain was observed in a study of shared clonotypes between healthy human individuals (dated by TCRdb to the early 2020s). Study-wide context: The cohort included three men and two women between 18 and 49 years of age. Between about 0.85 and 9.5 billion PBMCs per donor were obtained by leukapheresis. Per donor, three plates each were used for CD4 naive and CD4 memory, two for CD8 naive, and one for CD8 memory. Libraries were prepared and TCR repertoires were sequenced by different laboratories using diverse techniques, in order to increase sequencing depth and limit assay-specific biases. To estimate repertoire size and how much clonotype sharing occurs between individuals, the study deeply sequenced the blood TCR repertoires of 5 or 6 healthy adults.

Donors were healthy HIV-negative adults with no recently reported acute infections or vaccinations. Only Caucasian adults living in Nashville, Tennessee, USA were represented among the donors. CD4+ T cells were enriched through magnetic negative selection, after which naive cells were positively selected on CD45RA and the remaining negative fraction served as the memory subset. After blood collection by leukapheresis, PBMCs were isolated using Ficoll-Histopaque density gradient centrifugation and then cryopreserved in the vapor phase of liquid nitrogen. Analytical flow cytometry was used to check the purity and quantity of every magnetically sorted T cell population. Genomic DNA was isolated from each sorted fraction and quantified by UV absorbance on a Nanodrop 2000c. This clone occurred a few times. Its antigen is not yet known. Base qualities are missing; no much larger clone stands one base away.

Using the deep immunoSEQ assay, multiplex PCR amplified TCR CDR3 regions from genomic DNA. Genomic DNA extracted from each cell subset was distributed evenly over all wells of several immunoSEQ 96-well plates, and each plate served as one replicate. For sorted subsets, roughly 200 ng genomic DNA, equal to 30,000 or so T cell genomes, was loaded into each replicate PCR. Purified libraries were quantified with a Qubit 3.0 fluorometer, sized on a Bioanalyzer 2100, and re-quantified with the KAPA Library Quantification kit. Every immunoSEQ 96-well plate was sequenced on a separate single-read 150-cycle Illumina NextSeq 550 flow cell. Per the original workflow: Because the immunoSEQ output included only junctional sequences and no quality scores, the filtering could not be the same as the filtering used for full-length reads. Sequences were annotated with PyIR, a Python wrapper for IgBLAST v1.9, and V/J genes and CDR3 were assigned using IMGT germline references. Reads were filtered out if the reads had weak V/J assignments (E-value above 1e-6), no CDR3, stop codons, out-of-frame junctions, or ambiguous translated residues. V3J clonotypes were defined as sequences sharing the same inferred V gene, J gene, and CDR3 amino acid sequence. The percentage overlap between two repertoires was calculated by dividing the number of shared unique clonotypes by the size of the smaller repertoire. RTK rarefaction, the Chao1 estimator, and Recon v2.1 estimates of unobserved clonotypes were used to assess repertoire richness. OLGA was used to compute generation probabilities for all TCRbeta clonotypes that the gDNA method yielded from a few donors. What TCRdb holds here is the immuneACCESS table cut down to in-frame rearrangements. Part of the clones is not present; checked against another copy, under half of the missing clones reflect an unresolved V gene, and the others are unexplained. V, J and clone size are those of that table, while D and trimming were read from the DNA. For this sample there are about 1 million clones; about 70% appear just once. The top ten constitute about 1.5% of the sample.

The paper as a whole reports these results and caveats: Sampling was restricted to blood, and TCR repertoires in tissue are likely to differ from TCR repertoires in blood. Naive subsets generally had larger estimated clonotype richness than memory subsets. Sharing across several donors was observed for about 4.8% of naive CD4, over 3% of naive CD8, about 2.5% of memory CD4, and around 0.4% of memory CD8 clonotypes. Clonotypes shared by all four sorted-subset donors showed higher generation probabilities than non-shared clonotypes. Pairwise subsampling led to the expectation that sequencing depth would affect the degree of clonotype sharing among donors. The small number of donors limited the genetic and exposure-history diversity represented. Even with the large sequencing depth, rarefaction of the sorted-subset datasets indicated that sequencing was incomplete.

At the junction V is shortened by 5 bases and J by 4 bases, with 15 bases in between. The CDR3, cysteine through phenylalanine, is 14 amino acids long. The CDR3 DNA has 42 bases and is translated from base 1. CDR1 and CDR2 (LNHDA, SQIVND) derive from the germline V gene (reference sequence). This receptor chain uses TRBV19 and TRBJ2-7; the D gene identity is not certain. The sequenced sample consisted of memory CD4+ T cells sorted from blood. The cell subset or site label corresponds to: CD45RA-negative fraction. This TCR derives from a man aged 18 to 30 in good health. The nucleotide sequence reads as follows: TGTGCCAGTAGTTCCGCCCCTACTACTTACGAGCAGTACTTC. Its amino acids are CASSSAPTTYEQYF.